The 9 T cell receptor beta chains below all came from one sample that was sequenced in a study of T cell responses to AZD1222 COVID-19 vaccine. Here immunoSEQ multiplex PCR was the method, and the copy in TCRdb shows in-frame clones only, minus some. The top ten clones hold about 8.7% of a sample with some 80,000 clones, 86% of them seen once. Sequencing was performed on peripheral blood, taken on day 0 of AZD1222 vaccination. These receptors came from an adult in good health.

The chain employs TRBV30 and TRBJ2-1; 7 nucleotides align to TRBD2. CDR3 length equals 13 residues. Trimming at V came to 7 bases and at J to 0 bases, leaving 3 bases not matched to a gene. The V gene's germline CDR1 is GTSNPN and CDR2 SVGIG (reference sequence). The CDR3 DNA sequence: TGTGCCTCTATAGCGGGCTCCTACAATGAGCAGTTCTTC. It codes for CASIAGSYNEQFF. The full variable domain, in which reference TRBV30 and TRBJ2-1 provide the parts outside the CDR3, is SQTIHQWPATLVQPVGSPLSLECTVEGTSNPNLYWYRQAAGRGLQLLFYSVGIGQISSEVPQNLSASRPQDRQFILSSKKLLLSDSGFYLCASIAGSYNEQFFGPGTRLTVL.

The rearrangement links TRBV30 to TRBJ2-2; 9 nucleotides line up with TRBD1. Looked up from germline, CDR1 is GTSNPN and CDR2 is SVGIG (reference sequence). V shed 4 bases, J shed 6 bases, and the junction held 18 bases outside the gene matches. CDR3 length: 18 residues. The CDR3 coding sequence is TGTGCCTGGACCCGGGACAGGGCGTTTGTTAATGGGCCCGGGGAGCTGTTTTTT. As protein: CAWTRDRAFVNGPGELFF.

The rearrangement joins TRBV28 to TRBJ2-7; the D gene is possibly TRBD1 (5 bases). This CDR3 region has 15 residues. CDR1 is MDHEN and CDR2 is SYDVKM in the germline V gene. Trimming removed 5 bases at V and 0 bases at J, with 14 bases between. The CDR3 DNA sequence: TGTGCCAGCAGTCCTCTCAGACAGTTCTCCTACGAGCAGTACTTC. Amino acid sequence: CASSPLRQFSYEQYF.

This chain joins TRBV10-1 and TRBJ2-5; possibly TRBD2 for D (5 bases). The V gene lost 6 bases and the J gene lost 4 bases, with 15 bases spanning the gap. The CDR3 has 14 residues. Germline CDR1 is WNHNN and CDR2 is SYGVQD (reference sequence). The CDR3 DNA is TGCGCCAGCAGCCCCCCGCTTCGGGGAGAGACCCAGTACTTC. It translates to CASSPPLRGETQYF.

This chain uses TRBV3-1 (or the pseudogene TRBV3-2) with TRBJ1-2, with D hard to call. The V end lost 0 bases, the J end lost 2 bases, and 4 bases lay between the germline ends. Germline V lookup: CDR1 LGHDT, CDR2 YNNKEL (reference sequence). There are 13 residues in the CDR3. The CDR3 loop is CASSQDPNYGYTF. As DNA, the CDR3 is TGTGCCAGCAGCCAAGACCCCAACTATGGCTACACCTTC.

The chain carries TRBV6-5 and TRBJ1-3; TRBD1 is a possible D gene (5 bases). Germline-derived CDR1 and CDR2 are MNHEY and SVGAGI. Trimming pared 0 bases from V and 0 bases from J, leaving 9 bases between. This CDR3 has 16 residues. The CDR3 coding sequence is TGTGCCAGCAGTTACTCAGGGAGGGGCTCTGGAAACACCATATATTTT. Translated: CASSYSGRGSGNTIYF.

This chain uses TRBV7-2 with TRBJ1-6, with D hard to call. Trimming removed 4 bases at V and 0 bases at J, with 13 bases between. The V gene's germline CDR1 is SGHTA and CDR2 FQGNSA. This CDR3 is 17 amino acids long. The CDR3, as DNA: TGTGCCAGCAGCTCCACCGGGCAGAGCTCCTATAATTCACCCCTCCACTTT. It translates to CASSSTGQSSYNSPLHF.

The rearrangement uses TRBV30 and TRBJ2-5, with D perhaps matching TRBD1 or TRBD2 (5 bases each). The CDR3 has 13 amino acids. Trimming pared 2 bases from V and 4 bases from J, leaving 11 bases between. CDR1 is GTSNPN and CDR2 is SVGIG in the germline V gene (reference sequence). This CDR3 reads CAWSRGLRETQYF. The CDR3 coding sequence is TGTGCCTGGAGTCGGGGCCTAAGAGAGACCCAGTACTTC.

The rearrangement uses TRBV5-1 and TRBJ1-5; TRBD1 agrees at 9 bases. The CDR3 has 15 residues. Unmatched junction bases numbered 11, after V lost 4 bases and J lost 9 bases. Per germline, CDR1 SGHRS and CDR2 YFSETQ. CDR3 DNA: TGCGCCAGCAGCCCAGATTCGGGACAGGGTGGGCCCCAGCATTTT. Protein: CASSPDSGQGGPQHF.